This T cell receptor (beta chain) is drawn from a study of CD8 T cells in ankylosing spondylitis. Study-level findings and limits: Among TCR beta sequences, a motif of 7 to 9 highly homologous variants appeared characteristic of ankylosing spondylitis blood. Disease-linked clones were found to be CD8+ and relatively rare in peripheral blood. Significant enrichment of disease-linked clones was reportedly seen in matched ankylosing spondylitis synovial fluid.

This clonotype appeared many times. Its target is not known. CDR3 length: 14 residues. The trim removed 6 bases at V and 5 bases at J, leaving 8 bases unmatched. The authors made TCR beta libraries by quantitative 5'-RACE with molecular barcodes. TCRdb ran MiXCR on the 5' RACE reads and lists one entry per CDR3 protein. The sample holds about 31,000 distinct CDR3 sequences, around 6.7% seen once. This receptor was obtained from a male donor with ankylosing spondylitis or in good health (not recorded which). The rearrangement links TRBV12-3 or TRBV12-4 to TRBJ2-5; 8 bases line up with TRBD1. The material sequenced was blood, either unsorted or a sorted T cell fraction (not recorded which). The CDR3 nucleotides read TGTGCCAGCAGCCATAGGCGACAGGGGGAGACCCAGTACTTC. This gives the protein CASSHRRQGETQYF.